The clone carrying this TCR beta chain was observed many times. The antigen remains unidentified. Arm-PCR with iRepertoire HTBI primers amplified the CDR3 regions for these TCR beta libraries. TCRdb itself ran the multiplex PCR reads through MiXCR, one entry per CDR3 protein. Seen here are 200,000 to 250,000 distinct CDR3 sequences, roughly a fifth observed once, and the top ten hold approximately 10%. These data belong to a study of regulatory T cells in long-lasting Graves disease. Study details: Less than 3 months of antithyroid drugs had been taken by newly diagnosed Graves' patients.

The time point is: newly diagnosed GD, antithyroid drugs for less than 3 months. From PBMCs, RNA was extracted and then used to make the TCR library. Trimming removed 4 bases from V and 2 bases from J; junction bases left unmatched: 8. CDR3 length: 16 amino acids. Findings of the study overall: New patients shared 970 or so public clonotypes, and persistent patients shared more, with about 2,700.

The data also belong to a second study, concerning T cells in Graves' hyperthyroidism and ophthalmopathy.

The TCR was taken from a woman in her thirties with Graves disease. Sample: peripheral blood mononuclear cells (PBMCs), taken at new diagnosis, from a patient treated with antithyroid drugs. The gene calls are TRBV12-3 or TRBV12-4 and TRBJ2-3; 8 nucleotides match TRBD2. The CDR3 DNA follows: TGTGCCAGCAGTTCCCGAGCGGGAGCCTCCACAGATACGCAGTATTTT. As protein: CASSSRAGASTDTQYF.